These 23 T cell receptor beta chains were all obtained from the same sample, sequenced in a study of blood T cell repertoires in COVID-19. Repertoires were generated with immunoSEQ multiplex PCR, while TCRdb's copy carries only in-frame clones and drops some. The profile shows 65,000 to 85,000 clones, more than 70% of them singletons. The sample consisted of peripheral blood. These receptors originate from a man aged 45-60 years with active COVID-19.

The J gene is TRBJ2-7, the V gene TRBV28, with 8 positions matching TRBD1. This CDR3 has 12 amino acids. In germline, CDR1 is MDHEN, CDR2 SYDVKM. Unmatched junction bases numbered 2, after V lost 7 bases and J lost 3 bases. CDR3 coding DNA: TGTGCCAGCAAGACAGGGGACTACGAGCAGTACTTC. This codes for CASKTGDYEQYF.

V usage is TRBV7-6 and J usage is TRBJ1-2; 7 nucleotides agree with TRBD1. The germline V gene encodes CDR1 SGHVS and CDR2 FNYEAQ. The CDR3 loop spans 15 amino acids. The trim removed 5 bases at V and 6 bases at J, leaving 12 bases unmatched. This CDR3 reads CASSPRQGEVHGYTF. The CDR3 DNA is TGTGCCAGCAGCCCCCGACAGGGTGAGGTTCATGGCTACACCTTC. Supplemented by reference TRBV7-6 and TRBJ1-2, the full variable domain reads GAGVSQSPRYKVTKRGQDVALRCDPISGHVSLYWYRQALGQGPEFLTYFNYEAQQDKSGLPNDRFSAERPEGSISTLTIQRTEQRDSAMYRCASSPRQGEVHGYTFGSGTRLTVV.

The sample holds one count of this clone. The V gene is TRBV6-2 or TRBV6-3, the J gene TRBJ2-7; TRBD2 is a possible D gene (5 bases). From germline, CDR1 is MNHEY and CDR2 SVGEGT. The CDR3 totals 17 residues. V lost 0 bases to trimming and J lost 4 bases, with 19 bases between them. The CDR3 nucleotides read TGTGCCAGCAGTTACTCGCTAGCAACCCCTCTACCTTACGAGCAGTACTTC. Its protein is CASSYSLATPLPYEQYF.

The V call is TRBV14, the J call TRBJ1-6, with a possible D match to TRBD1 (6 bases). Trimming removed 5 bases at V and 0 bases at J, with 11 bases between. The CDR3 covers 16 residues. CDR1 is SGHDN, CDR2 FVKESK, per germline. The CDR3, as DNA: TGTGCCAGCAGCGATATGGACAGCTCCTATAATTCACCCCTCCACTTT. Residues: CASSDMDSSYNSPLHF.

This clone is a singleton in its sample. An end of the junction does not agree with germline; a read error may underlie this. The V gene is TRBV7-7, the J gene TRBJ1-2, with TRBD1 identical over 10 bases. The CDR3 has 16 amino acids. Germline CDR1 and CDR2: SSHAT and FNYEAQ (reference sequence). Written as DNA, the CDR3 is TGTGCTAGCAGCTTAGTCAGACAGGGGGCGAGGTATGGCTACACCTTC. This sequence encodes CASSLVRQGARYGYTF.

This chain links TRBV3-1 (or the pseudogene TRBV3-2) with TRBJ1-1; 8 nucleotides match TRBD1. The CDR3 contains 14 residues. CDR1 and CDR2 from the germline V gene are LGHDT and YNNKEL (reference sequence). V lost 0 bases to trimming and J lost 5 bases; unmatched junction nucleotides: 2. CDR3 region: CASSQEQGVTEAFF. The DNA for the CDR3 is TGTGCCAGCAGCCAAGAACAGGGGGTAACTGAAGCTTTCTTT.

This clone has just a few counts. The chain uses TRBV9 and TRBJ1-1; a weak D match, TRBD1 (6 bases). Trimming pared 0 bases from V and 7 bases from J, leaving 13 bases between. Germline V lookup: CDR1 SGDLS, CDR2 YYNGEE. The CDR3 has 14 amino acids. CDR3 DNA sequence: TGTGCCAGCAGCGTAGGCGGGGGAGGGGGTGAAGCTTTCTTT. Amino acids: CASSVGGGGGEAFF.

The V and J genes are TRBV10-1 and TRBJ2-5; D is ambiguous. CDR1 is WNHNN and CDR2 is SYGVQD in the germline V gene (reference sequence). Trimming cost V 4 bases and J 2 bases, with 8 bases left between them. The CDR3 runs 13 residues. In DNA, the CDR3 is TGCGCCAGCAGTGGCGGTATACAAGAGACCCAGTACTTC. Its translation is CASSGGIQETQYF.

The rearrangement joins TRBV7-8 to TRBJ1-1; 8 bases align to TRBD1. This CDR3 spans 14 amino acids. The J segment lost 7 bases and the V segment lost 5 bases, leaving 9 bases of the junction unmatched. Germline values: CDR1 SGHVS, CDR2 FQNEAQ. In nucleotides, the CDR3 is TGTGCCAGCAGCCCCGGACAGGGATACAATGAAGCTTTCTTT. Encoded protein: CASSPGQGYNEAFF.

For the CDR3, the DNA is TGTGCCAGCAGCGTCACCCTTGGTGGGAGAAGCCTAGCGGGGGAGCTGTTTTTT. Its translation is CASSVTLGGRSLAGELFF. V usage is TRBV9 and J usage is TRBJ2-2, with a tentative D call TRBD2 (6 bases). CDR1 is SGDLS and CDR2 is YYNGEE in the germline V gene. Trimming stripped 2 bases from V and 8 bases from J, with 25 bases between. The CDR3 spans 18 residues.

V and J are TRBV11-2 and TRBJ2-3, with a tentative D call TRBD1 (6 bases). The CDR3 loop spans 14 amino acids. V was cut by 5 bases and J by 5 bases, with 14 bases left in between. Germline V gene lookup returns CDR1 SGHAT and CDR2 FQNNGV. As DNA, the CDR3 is TGTGCCAGCAGCCGCGGACAGCCGGGAGATACGCAGTATTTT. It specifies CASSRGQPGDTQYF.

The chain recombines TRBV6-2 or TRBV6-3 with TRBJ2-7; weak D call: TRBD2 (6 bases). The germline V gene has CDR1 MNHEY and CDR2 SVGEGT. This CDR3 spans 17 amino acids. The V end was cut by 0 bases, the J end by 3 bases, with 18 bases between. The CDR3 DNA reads TGTGCCAGCAGTTACTCGACTAGGCTCAGGGATTACTACGAGCAGTACTTC. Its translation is CASSYSTRLRDYYEQYF.

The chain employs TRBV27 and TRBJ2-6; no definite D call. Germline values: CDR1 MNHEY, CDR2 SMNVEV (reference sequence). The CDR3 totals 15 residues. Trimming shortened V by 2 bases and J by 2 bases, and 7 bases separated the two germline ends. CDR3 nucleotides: TGTGCCAGCAGTTTACGGTCACCTGGGGCCAACGTCCTGACTTTC. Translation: CASSLRSPGANVLTF.

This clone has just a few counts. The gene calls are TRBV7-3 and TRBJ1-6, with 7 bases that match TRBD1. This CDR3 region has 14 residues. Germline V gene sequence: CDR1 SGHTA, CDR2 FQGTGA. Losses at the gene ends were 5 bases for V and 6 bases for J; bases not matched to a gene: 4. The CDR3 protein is CASSQAGGNSPLHF. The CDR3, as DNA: TGTGCCAGCAGCCAAGCAGGGGGTAATTCACCCCTCCACTTT.

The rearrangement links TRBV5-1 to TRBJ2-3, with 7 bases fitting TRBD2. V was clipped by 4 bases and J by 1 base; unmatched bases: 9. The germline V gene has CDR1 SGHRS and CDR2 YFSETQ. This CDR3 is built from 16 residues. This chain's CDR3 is CASSPRERGGTDTQYF. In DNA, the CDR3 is TGCGCCAGCAGCCCCCGGGAGCGGGGTGGCACAGATACGCAGTATTTT.

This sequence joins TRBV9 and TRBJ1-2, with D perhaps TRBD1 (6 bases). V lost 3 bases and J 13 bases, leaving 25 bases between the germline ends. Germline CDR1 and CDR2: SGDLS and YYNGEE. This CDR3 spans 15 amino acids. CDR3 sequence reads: CASSGQEGTYLSSTF. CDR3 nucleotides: TGTGCCAGCAGCGGACAAGAGGGGACATATCTGAGTAGCACCTTC.

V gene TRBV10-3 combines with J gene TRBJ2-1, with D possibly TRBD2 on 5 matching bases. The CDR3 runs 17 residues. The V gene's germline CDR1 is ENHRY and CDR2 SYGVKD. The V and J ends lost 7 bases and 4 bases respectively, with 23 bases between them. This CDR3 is CAITSLRAPRGYNEQFF. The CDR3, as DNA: TGTGCCATCACCTCACTCCGGGCCCCCCGAGGGTACAATGAGCAGTTCTTC.

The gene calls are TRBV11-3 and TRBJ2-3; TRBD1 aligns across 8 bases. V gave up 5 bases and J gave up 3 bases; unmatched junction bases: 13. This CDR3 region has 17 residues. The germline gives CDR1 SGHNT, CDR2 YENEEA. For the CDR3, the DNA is TGTGCCAGCAGCGCCCGACAGGGGCAAGTGGGAACAGATACGCAGTATTTT. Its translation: CASSARQGQVGTDTQYF.

The CDR3 DNA reads as TGTGCCAGCAGCCGGGACTTAACTGAGACCCAGTACTTC. It translates to CASSRDLTETQYF. This chain connects TRBV7-3 to TRBJ2-5; weak D call: TRBD2 (6 bases). In germline, CDR1 is SGHTA, CDR2 FQGTGA. The CDR3 sequence is 13 residues long. V was trimmed by 5 bases and J by 5 bases, leaving 12 bases between them.

The CDR3 sequence: CASSSARQAFSYEQYF. DNA for the CDR3: TGTGCCAGCAGTTCAGCGCGACAGGCCTTCTCCTACGAGCAGTACTTC. This chain uses TRBV6-5 with TRBJ2-7, with a weak D call TRBD1 (6 bases). CDR3 length: 16 residues. The germline gives CDR1 MNHEY, CDR2 SVGAGI. With 4 bases removed from V and 0 bases from J, the gap between germline ends came to 16 bases.

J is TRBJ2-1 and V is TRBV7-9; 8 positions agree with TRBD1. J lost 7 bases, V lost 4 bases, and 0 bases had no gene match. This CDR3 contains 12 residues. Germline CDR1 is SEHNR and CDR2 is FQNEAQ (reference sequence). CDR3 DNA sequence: TGTGCCAGCAGCTGGGACAGGAATGAGCAGTTCTTC. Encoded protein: CASSWDRNEQFF.

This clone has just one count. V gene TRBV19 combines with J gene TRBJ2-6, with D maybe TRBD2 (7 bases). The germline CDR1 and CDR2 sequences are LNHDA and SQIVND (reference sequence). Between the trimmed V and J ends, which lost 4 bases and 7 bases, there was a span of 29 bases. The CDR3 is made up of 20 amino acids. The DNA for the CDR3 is TGTGCCAGTAGTAATGACAGGCCGTCGCCAAGCGGGGCCTTCGCCAACGTCCTGACTTTC. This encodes CASSNDRPSPSGAFANVLTF.

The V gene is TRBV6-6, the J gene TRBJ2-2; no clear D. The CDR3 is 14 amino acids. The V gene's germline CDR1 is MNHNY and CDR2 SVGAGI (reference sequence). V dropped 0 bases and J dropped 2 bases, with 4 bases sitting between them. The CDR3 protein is CASSYSSNTGELFF. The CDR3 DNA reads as TGTGCCAGCAGTTACTCGAGCAACACCGGGGAGCTGTTTTTT.